This T cell receptor beta chain was recovered during a study of blood T cell repertoires in COVID-19. Overall study context: Whether acute or convalescent, the COVID-19 samples came from the United States, Italy and Spain.

Libraries were prepared by immunoSEQ multiplex PCR; TCRdb keeps only in-frame clonotypes and omits some of them. The sample carries some 320,000 clones, roughly 90% recorded once. Cohort assignment relied on participant-reported clinical history. What the recovered Cohort 3 donors had was two negative PCRs, clearance, or symptom resolution. The sequence was obtained from a man aged 60-69 years who had recovered from COVID-19. Sequences were obtained from PBMCs or T cells enriched from blood (not recorded which).

Here the CDR3 DNA reads TGTGCCAGCAGCGGGACAGGGGATCCCTACAATGAGCAGTTCTTC. It yields the protein CASSGTGDPYNEQFF. The chain recombines TRBV3-1 (or the pseudogene TRBV3-2) with TRBJ2-1; 10 nucleotides line up with TRBD1. Per the germline V gene, CDR1 is LGHDT and CDR2 is YNNKEL (reference sequence). V was pared by 5 bases and J by 2 bases, with 3 bases of the junction left unmatched. The CDR3 sequence is 15 residues long.